Listed here are 9 T cell receptor beta chains from one sample, sequenced in a study of regulatory T cells in long-lasting Graves disease. As to time point: newly diagnosed GD, antithyroid drugs for less than 3 months. The TCR library was prepared using RNA isolated from PBMCs. Building the TCR beta libraries relied on iRepertoire HTBI primers, and CDR3 regions underwent Arm-PCR. From the multiplex PCR reads, TCRdb called clonotypes with MiXCR, one entry per CDR3 protein. This table holds more than 300,000 distinct CDR3 sequences, about 16% found once. These data also formed part of another study, on T cells in Graves' hyperthyroidism and ophthalmopathy.

This material consisted of peripheral blood mononuclear cells (PBMCs), taken at new diagnosis, from a patient treated with antithyroid drugs. These receptors were obtained from a woman aged 18-29 years with Graves disease.

This clonotype showed up just a few times. The chain joins TRBV5-5 to TRBJ2-6, with 9 bases matching TRBD1. The V and J ends lost 2 bases and 5 bases, in that order; junction bases with no gene match: 8. The germline gives CDR1 SGHKS, CDR2 YYEKEE (reference sequence). CDR3 length: 17 amino acids. CDR3 sequence: CASSFSGTGSWANVLTF. The DNA for the CDR3 is TGTGCCAGCAGCTTTTCCGGGACAGGGTCGTGGGCCAACGTCCTGACTTTC.

This clonotype was observed a handful of times. The chain uses TRBV7-2 and TRBJ1-3; D is perhaps TRBD1 (6 bases). There are 14 residues in the CDR3. Germline loops: CDR1 SGHTA, CDR2 FQGNSA. The ends were cut back, 5 bases at V and 2 bases at J, with 10 bases in the middle. The CDR3 protein is CASSEGVAGNTIYF. Here the CDR3 DNA reads TGTGCCAGCAGCGAGGGGGTGGCTGGAAACACCATATATTTT.

This clonotype was picked up many times. The chain is built from TRBV5-8 and TRBJ2-7; D might be TRBD2 (6 bases). Trimming pared 0 bases from V and 3 bases from J, leaving 10 bases between. The germline V gene encodes CDR1 SGHTS and CDR2 YDEGEE. This CDR3 has 14 amino acids. The CDR3 nucleotides are TGTGCCAGCAGCTTGGGGCAGGGACTCTACGAGCAGTACTTC. Translation gives CASSLGQGLYEQYF.

This chain uses TRBV19 with TRBJ2-7; D could derive from TRBD1 or TRBD2 (5 bases each). The CDR3 extends over 14 amino acids. From germline, CDR1 is LNHDA and CDR2 SQIVND (reference sequence). The germline V and J ends were trimmed by 3 bases and 2 bases, with 11 bases remaining between them. In DNA form, the CDR3 reads TGTGCCAGTAGTATTTTTGGGGGACCCTACGAGCAGTACTTC. This translates into CASSIFGGPYEQYF.

The chain is built from TRBV10-3 and TRBJ2-5; D perhaps matches TRBD2 (5 bases). CDR3 length equals 14 residues. Germline V CDR1 and CDR2: ENHRY, SYGVKD. Trimming shortened V by 4 bases and J by 1 base, and 10 bases separated the two germline ends. The CDR3 nucleotides read TGTGCCATCAGTGGCGGGCAAAGCCAAGAGACCCAGTACTTC. This translates into CAISGGQSQETQYF.

This clonotype was observed a few times. A much larger clone differs by one base, so this may be a read error. The chain uses TRBV12-3 or TRBV12-4 and TRBJ2-1; TRBD1 matches at 7 bases. V was clipped by 5 bases and J by 8 bases; unmatched bases: 15. The CDR3 loop spans 16 amino acids. The CDR3 sequence: CASSAGQARGYDEQFF. As DNA, the CDR3 is TGTGCCAGCAGTGCCGGGCAGGCCAGGGGGTACGATGAGCAGTTCTTC.

CDR3 sequence (DNA): TGTGCCAGCAGCATAACACAGACCCAGTACTTC. Encoded protein: CASSITQTQYF. The chain couples TRBV7-8 to TRBJ2-5; D gene uncertain. The V end lost 5 bases, the J end lost 6 bases, and 7 bases lay between the germline ends. The CDR3 runs to 11 residues. The germline V gene encodes CDR1 SGHVS and CDR2 FQNEAQ.

In its sample, this clonotype was seen many times. The J gene is TRBJ2-7, the V gene TRBV28; 9 positions agree with TRBD2. The germline gives CDR1 MDHEN, CDR2 SYDVKM. J lost 4 bases, V lost 5 bases, and 9 bases had no gene match. This CDR3 contains 15 residues. CDR3 sequence reads: CASSPQSSGSYEQYF. The CDR3 nucleotides are TGTGCCAGCAGTCCCCAGAGTAGCGGGAGTTACGAGCAGTACTTC.

This sequence joins TRBV4-1 and TRBJ2-1; D is ambiguous. Germline values: CDR1 MGHRA, CDR2 YSYEKL. This CDR3 has 17 residues. V lost 1 base and J lost 6, with 19 bases in between. In nucleotides, the CDR3 is TGCGCCAGCAGCCAAGCCCCGGACCCCTCGCGGCGCAATGAGCAGTTCTTC. Its translation: CASSQAPDPSRRNEQFF.